This T cell receptor (beta chain) emerged from a study of T-cell memory formation after mild COVID-19 (TCRdb year 2021). In terms of the full investigation: TCR sequence clusters from the two donors were found to be largely donor specific. In a couple of donors, T-cell clones that expanded and contracted after mild COVID-19 were followed by sequencing TCRalpha and TCRbeta repertoires longitudinally. The cohort comprised two young, previously healthy adult volunteers, one female and one male. Points the paper makes about the study in general: Whether the second-wave clones peaking on day 37 were SARS-CoV-2 specific was not confirmed. Some responding clones were detected in pre-infection memory, suggesting pre-existing cross-reactive memory T cells joined the SARS-CoV-2 response. Contracting CD4+ clones appeared mostly in the CM and EM memory subsets, whereas CD8+ clones were enriched in EMRA. Only a couple of mild cases were covered by the study, and larger cohorts that include severe cases with pre-infection samples were considered necessary. Clones that contracted from day 15 to 85 showed balanced CD4/CD8 phenotypes, whereas a second wave of clones that expanded from day 15 to 37 leaned towards CD4+.

Ficoll-Paque density gradient centrifugation was the method used to isolate PBMCs. Sequencing instrument: Illumina NovaSeq 6000. TCRalpha and TCRbeta cDNA libraries were constructed by 5'RACE with constant-segment primers, with sample barcodes and unique molecular identifiers being introduced. RNA was extracted from every sample with Trizol reagent. Libraries were amplified in two PCR steps, with a second sample barcode and Illumina TruSeq adapters added in the second step. The libraries were sequenced on an Illumina NovaSeq using 2 x 150 bp paired-end reads. The authors' pipeline ran thus. The reads were demultiplexed and collapsed into UMI-guided consensus sequences using migec v1.2.7. Using mixcr v2.1.11, UMI consensuses were aligned to TRA and TRB V and J templates and then assembled into clonotypes. A clonotype was counted as expanded or contracted only when both edgeR and NoisET called the clonotype significant, with the noise models trained on biological replicates. For edgeR calls, the thresholds were a false discovery rate-adjusted p below 0.01 and a log2 fold-change of 1. As an exploratory analysis of dynamics, PCA with hierarchical clustering was applied to max-normalized trajectories of the 1000 most abundant clonotypes. Each responding clone was given a CD4 or CD8 phenotype based on the CD4+ and CD8+ repertoires, which had been sequenced separately. TCRdb reworked the public reads: Q25 trimming with fastp, MiXCR clone assembly, productive beta chains retained. Rows are combined by CDR3 protein, so each entry shows the most common genes and DNA. The authors' filters were not applied to this entry. Counted in this sample were fewer than 350,000 distinct CDR3 sequences; roughly 17% of them appeared once. The ten largest clonotypes hold under 30% of the sample.

From a lookup of the germline V gene, CDR1 and CDR2 are MGHDK and SYGVNS. There are 15 amino acids in the CDR3, from cysteine to phenylalanine inclusive. Just CDR3 DNA is preserved here, 45 bases in frame from base 1. V drops 2 bases and J drops 3 bases, leaving 14 bases in between. This clonotype occurred once. Its antigen has not been determined. The sample holds no much larger clone one base away, and base qualities are not on file. A lone read is weak support. Source material: PBMCs or a T cell subset sorted from them (not recorded which). The sequence is built from TRBV25-1 and TRBJ2-7; 6 matching bases give a weak D call of TRBD1. This TCR came from a man between 18 and 29 years old who had mild COVID-19 (a few samples of this study predate the infection). The sample titles of this study are shuffled in the database, so cell type and time point are left out; the donor was told from shared clones. The DNA sequence is given as TGTGCCAGCAGTGAAACAGGGCTTCTGGGCTACGAGCAGTACTTC. Its product reads: CASSETGLLGYEQYF.